This T cell receptor beta chain was sequenced for a study of cytomegalovirus exposure and HLA in healthy donors. Notes on this clone: Its antigen is not known. At one of its ends the junction is not consistent with the germline gene, which may arise from a read error.

Use of 60 Vbeta and 13 Jbeta primers characterized the PCR. Produced via immunoSEQ multiplex PCR; TCRdb's table is partial and in-frame only. This table holds fewer than 150,000 clones, around 77% found once. The V gene's germline CDR1 is SSHAT and CDR2 FNYEAQ (reference sequence). This CDR3 comprises 15 residues. Findings and caveats of the study: Confirmation in vitro established that a few CMV-associated chains were specific for CMV antigens. There was a cluster of highly shared sequence variants that was likely a sequencing artifact. A later analysis found TCR association rates differed by HLA locus, highest for DRB1 and lowest for HLA-C.

Material: PBMCs. The chain has TRBV7-7 and TRBJ2-5, with D tentatively TRBD1 (6 bases). This clonotype was obtained from a man aged 50 or older in good health and CMV-seronegative. The CDR3 nucleotides read TGTGCTAGCAGCTTAGTTGGACAGCCTCAAGAGACCCAGTACTTC. Encoded protein: CASSLVGQPQETQYF.